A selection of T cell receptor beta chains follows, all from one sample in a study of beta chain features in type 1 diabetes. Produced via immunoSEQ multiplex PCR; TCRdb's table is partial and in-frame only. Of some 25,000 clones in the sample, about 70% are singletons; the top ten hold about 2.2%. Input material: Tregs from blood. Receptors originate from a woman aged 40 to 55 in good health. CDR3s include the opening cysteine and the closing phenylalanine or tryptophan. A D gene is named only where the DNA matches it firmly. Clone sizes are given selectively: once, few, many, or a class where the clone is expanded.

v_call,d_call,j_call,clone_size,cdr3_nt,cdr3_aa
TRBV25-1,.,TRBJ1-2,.,TGTGCCAGCAGCCGGGGAGGGACATACACTCTTAGTGGCTACACCTTC,CASSRGGTYTLSGYTF
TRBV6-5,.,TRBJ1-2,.,TGTGCCAGCAGCCCTGGACAAAGATTCTATGGCTACACCTTC,CASSPGQRFYGYTF
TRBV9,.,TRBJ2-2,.,TGTGCCAGCAGCGTCCGGGTTGGTACCGGGGAGCTGTTTTTT,CASSVRVGTGELFF
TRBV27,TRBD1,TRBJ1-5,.,TGTGCCAGCAGTTTATCGATGACAGGGGCGAATCAGCCCCAGCATTTT,CASSLSMTGANQPQHF
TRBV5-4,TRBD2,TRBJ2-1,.,TGTGCCAGCAGTTTAGCGGGGACTTACAATGAGCAGTTCTTC,CASSLAGTYNEQFF
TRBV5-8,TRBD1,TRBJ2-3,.,TGTGCCAGCAGCGGGGGACAGAGCACAGATACGCAGTATTTT,CASSGGQSTDTQYF
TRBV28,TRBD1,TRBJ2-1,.,TGTGCCAGCAGTCACCGGGACAGGGACAATGAGCAGTTCTTC,CASSHRDRDNEQFF
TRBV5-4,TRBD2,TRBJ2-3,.,TGTGCCAGCAACCCAGCGGGACCGGCAACAGATACGCAGTATTTT,CASNPAGPATDTQYF
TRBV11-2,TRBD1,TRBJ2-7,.,TGTGCCAGCAGCTTAGAGGGCAGGGGGCGCGAGCAGTACTTC,CASSLEGRGREQYF
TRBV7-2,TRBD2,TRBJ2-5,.,TGTGCCAGCAGCTTAGGGATCGGGACTAACCAAGAGACCCAGTACTTC,CASSLGIGTNQETQYF
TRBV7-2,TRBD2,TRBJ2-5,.,TGTGCCAGCAGCTTGCGTCTAGCGGGGGGCCGGTGGGAGACCCAGTACTTC,CASSLRLAGGRWETQYF
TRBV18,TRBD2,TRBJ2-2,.,TGTGCCAGCTCACCACCGTTGTTTGCGGGGGGCACCGGGGAGCTGTTTTTT,CASSPPLFAGGTGELFF
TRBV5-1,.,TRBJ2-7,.,TGCGCCAGCAGCTTGGCAGGGGAGCGCGAGCAGTACTTC,CASSLAGEREQYF
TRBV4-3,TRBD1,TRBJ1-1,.,TGCGCCAGCAGCCAAGATAGGACAGGGGCTCTGCACACTGAAGCTTTCTTT,CASSQDRTGALHTEAFF
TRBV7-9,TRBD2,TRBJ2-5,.,TGTGCCAGCACCTCCCCAGGACTAGCGGGGGGCAGGTACCAAGAGACCCAGTACTTC,CASTSPGLAGGRYQETQYF
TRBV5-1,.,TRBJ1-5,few,TGCGCCAGCAGCCGAGATAGCAATCAGCCCCAGCATTTT,CASSRDSNQPQHF
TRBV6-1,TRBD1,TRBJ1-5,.,TGTGCCAGCAGAGCACAGGGGGGGAACAATCAGCCCCAGCATTTT,CASRAQGGNNQPQHF
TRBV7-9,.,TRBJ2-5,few,TGTGCCAGCAGCCCCTTCGCAGCGGTGTACCAAGAGACCCAGTACTTC,CASSPFAAVYQETQYF
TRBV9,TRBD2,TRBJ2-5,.,TGTGCCAGCACCAGGGGACTAGCGGGGGTCGTGGAGACCCAGTACTTC,CASTRGLAGVVETQYF
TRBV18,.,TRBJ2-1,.,TGTGCCAGCTCACCACGACAGAATGAGCAGTTCTTC,CASSPRQNEQFF
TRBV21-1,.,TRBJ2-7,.,TGTGCCAGCAGCAAAGGGGGACAGGGGATCACCTACGAGCAGTACTTC,CASSKGGQGITYEQYF
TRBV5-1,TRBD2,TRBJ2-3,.,TGCGCCAGCAGCTTGGGTAGCGGGGGCCTCACAGATACGCAGTATTTT,CASSLGSGGLTDTQYF
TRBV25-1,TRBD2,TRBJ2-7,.,TGTGCCAGCAGACGGGCCCAACCGGGGGGCGAGCAGTACTTC,CASRRAQPGGEQYF
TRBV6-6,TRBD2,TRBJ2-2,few,TGTGCCAGCACCCGGCGGGGGGTTGACACCGGGGAGCTGTTTTTT,CASTRRGVDTGELFF
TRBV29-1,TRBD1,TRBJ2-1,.,TGCAGCGTTGCCGGGGGACAGGGAGGAGATGAGCAGTTCTTC,CSVAGGQGGDEQFF
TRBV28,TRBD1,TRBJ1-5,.,TGTGCCAGCAGTTCCAGGGGGTCCGGTCAGCCCCAGCATTTT,CASSSRGSGQPQHF
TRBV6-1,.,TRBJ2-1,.,TGTGCCAGCAGTTACACGGGTGAGCAGTTCTTC,CASSYTGEQFF
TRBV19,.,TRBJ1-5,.,TGTGCCAGTAGTTTGACGGGGGGGAATCAGCCCCAGCATTTT,CASSLTGGNQPQHF
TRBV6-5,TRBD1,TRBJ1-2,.,TGTGCCACCAGGGACAGTCCTTCTAACTATGGCTACACCTTC,CATRDSPSNYGYTF
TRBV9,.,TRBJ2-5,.,TGTGCCAGCAGCGTAGGTCTCCTCCAAGAGACCCAGTACTTC,CASSVGLLQETQYF
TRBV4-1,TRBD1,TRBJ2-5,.,TGCGCCAGCAGCCAACAGGACAGGCAAGAGACCCAGTACTTC,CASSQQDRQETQYF
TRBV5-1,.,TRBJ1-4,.,TGCGCCAGCAGCTTGGTTTCGGGGTCTAATGAAAAACTGTTTTTT,CASSLVSGSNEKLFF
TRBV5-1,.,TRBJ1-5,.,TGCGCCAGCAGCTTGGCGGGGGGATATCAGCCCCAGCATTTT,CASSLAGGYQPQHF
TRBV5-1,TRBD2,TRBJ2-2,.,TGCGCCAGCAGCTTGACCCGGGGGGGCCTGTGGACCGGGGAGCTGTTTTTT,CASSLTRGGLWTGELFF
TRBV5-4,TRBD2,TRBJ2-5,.,TGTGCCAGCAGGCCTCGCGGGGGGGCTGGCCAAGAGACCCAGTACTTC,CASRPRGGAGQETQYF
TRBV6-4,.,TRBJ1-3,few,TGTGCCAGCAGTCTTCGGGTAAAGGTTTGGTCTGGAAACACCATATATTTT,CASSLRVKVWSGNTIYF
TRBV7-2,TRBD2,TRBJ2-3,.,TGTGCCAGCAGCTTCTTAGCGGGGGAGTCAGATACGCAGTATTTT,CASSFLAGESDTQYF
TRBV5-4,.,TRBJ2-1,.,TGTGCCAGCAGCTTGGGCAGGGGTGGATACAATGAGCAGTTCTTC,CASSLGRGGYNEQFF
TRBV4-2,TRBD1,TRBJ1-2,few,TGTGCCAGCAGCCAACTCGGACAGGGGGGAGGCTACACCTTC,CASSQLGQGGGYTF
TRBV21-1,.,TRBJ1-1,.,TGTGCCAGCAGCAAAGAAGGAACAGATTCGAACACTGAAGCTTTCTTT,CASSKEGTDSNTEAFF
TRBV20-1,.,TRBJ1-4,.,TGCAGTGCTAGAGATGTTCAGGGGCTGTTTTTT,CSARDVQGLFF
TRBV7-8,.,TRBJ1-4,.,TGTGCCAGCAGCTCCACCCACAGGGCGGCTAATGAAAAACTGTTTTTT,CASSSTHRAANEKLFF
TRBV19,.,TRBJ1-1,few,TGTGCCAGTAGTTTAAGGGGGAACACTGAAGCTTTCTTT,CASSLRGNTEAFF
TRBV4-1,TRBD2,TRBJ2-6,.,TGCGCCAGCAGCCTCTCGGGGGGGGGCTCTGGGGCCAACGTCCTGACTTTC,CASSLSGGGSGANVLTF
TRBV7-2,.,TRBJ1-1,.,TGTGCCAGCAGCTTAATAGCCAGGAACACTGAAGCTTTCTTT,CASSLIARNTEAFF
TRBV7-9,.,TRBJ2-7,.,TGTGCCAGCGAATCAAACAGGGACTACGAGCAGTACTTC,CASESNRDYEQYF
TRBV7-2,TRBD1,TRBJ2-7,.,TGTGCCAGCAGCACCCGGACAGGAGCCTACGAGCAGTACTTC,CASSTRTGAYEQYF
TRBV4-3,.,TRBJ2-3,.,TGCGCCAGCAGCCCGAAGCCCACAGATACGCAGTATTTT,CASSPKPTDTQYF
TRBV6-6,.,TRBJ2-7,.,TGTGCCAGCAGTTGGCACAGTGGAAACGAGCAGTACTTC,CASSWHSGNEQYF
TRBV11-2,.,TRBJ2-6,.,TGTGCCAGCAACGAAGGGACAACGACCTCTGGGGCCAACGTCCTGACTTTC,CASNEGTTTSGANVLTF
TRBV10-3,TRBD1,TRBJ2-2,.,TGTGCCATCAGTGATTATTATGGGACAGGGAACACCGGGGAGCTGTTTTTT,CAISDYYGTGNTGELFF